The T cell receptor beta chain under discussion was sequenced for a study of early T cells in non-severe SARS-CoV-2 infection. Overall study: Chains were not paired, and sequencing was done on bulk RNA from unsorted whole blood. Study-wide points: Clonotype matching in VDJdb favored anti-spike CD8 responses and did not capture private and CD4 specificities.

For this clonotype: The antigen remains undetermined.

The library protocol tagged individual cDNA molecules with unique molecular identifiers. TCRdb analysed the 5' RACE reads with MiXCR anew, one entry per CDR3 protein. The sample holds some 51,000 distinct CDR3 sequences, about 16% seen once. The length of the CDR3 is 14 residues. The J segment lost 9 bases and the V segment lost 3 bases, leaving 8 bases of the junction unmatched. CDR1 DFQATT and CDR2 SNEGSKA come from the germline V gene (reference sequence). This chain connects TRBV20-1 to TRBJ2-1, with 10 nucleotides matching TRBD2. The material was whole blood, obtained at baseline. This clonotype originated in an adult who was a healthcare worker with PCR-confirmed SARS-CoV-2 infection or an uninfected control (not recorded which). CDR3 residues: CSASLAGVYVEQFF. The CDR3, as DNA: TGCAGTGCTAGTCTAGCGGGAGTATATGTTGAGCAGTTCTTC.